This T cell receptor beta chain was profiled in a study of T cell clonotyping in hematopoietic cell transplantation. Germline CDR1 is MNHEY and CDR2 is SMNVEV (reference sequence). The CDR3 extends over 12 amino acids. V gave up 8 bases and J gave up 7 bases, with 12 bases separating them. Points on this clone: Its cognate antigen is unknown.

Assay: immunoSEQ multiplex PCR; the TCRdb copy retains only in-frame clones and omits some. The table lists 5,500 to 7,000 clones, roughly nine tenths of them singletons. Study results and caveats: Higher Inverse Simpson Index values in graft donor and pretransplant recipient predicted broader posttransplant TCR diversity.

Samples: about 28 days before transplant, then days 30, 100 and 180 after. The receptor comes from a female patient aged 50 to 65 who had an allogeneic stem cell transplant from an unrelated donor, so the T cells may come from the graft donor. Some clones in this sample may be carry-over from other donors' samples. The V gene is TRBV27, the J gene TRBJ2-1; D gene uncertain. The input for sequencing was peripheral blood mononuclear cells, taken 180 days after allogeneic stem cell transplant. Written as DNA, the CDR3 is TGTGCCAGCGGGGTAATTGGGAATGAGCAGTTCTTC. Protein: CASGVIGNEQFF.